This T cell receptor (beta chain) originates from a study of control samples from healthy donors and cancer patients. Produced via immunoSEQ multiplex PCR; TCRdb's table is partial and in-frame only. The repertoire holds around 82,000 clones, with about 90% as singletons. The CDR3 loop spans 15 amino acids. Trimming pared 2 bases from V and 4 bases from J, leaving 12 bases between. Germline V CDR1 and CDR2: SGHNT, YENEEA. Sequenced: blood. The clonotype was recovered from a man aged 45 to 65 in good health. The chain uses TRBV11-3 and TRBJ2-1; possible D gene TRBD2, 6 bases. The CDR3, as DNA: TGTGCCAGCAGCTTACAGGGAGGCTCATACAATGAGCAGTTCTTC. Translation: CASSLQGGSYNEQFF.